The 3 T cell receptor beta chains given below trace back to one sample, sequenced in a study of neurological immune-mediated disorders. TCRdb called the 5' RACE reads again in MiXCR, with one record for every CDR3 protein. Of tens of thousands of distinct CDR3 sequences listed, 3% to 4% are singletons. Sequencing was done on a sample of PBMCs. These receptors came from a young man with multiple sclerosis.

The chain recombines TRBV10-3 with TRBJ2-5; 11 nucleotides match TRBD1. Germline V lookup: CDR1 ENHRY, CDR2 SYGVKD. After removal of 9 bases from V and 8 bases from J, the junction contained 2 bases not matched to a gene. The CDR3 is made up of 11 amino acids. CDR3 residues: CAIGTGGTQYF. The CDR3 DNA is TGTGCCATAGGGACAGGGGGAACCCAGTACTTC.

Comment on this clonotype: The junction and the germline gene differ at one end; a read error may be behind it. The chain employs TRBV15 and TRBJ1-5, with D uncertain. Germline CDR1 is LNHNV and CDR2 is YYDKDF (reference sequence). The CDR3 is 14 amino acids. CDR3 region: CATSRGFGEKPQNF. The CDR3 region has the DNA TGTGCCACCAGCAGAGGATTCGGCGAGAAGCCCCAGAATTTT.

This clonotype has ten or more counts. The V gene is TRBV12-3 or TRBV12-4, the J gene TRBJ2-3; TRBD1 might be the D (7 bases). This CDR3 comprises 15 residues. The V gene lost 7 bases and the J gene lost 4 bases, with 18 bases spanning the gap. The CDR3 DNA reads TGTGCCAGCATCCTCCTCGCGGGGACAGCAGATACGCAGTATTTT. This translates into CASILLAGTADTQYF.